This T cell receptor (beta chain) was identified in a study of T-cell reconstitution after alpha-beta-depleted transplantation in children. To note about this clonotype: As yet, its antigen is unknown.

Preparation of the TCRbeta library used unique molecular identifiers. TCRdb recomputed calls from the PCR reads with MiXCR, one row per CDR3 protein. The top ten clones hold 35% to 40% of a sample with about 580,000 distinct CDR3 sequences, over 20% of them seen once. Study-wide points: Some patients' high day-60 TCRbeta diversity was attributed to recipient cells surviving conditioning.

Trimming at V came to 2 bases and at J to 4 bases, leaving 8 bases not matched to a gene. Looked up from germline, CDR1 is SGHTA and CDR2 is FQGNSA. CDR3 length: 16 residues. This sequence joins TRBV7-2 and TRBJ2-7; 10 bases are a match to TRBD2. The sequence came from a boy in the first two years of life with Wiskott-Aldrich syndrome, due to receive a stem cell transplant. This sample comprised PBMCs, obtained before TCRalphabeta/CD19-depleted stem cell transplant. The CDR3 reads CASSLSRGLALYEQYF. The DNA for the CDR3 is TGTGCCAGCAGCTTAAGTAGGGGACTAGCGCTTTACGAGCAGTACTTC.